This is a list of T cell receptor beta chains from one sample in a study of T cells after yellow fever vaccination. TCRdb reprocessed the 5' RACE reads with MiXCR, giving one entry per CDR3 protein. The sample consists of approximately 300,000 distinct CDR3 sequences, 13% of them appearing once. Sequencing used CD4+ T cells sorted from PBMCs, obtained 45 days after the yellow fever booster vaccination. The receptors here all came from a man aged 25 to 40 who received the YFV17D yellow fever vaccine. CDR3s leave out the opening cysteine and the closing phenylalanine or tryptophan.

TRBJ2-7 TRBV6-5 ASSYSGQRSSYEQY
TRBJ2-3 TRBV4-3 ASSLRTSGRGSTDTQY
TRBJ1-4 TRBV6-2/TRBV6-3 ASRTDRRYEKLF
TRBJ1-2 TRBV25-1 ASSDPGTVGGYT
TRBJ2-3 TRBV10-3 ATTGSPEVSQY
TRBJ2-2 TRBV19 ASRGQSWTGELF
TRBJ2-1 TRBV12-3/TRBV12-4 PSSLVGRAANEQF
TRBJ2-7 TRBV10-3 AIGGETGPYEQY
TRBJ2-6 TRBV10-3 AISPPTIHSGANVLT
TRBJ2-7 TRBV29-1 SVTGTGNYEQY
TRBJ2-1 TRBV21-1 ASSKEGDRDNEQF
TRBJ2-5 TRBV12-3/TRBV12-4 ASSFGDSLQETQY
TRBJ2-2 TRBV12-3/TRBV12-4 ASSLLRVSDNGELF
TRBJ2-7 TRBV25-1 ASSDHSGAYEQY
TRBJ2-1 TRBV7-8 ASSERLAGSPPHF
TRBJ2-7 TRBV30 AWSGGRTRHDEQY
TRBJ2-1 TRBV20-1 SAREIPGREQF
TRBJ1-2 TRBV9 ASSVGLGARGYT
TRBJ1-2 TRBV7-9 ASSLSAVDNYGYT
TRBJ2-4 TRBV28 ASSPTLGRSEAKNIQY
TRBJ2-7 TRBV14 ASSQSGRPLH
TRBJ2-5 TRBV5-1 ASSLVTGRQETQY